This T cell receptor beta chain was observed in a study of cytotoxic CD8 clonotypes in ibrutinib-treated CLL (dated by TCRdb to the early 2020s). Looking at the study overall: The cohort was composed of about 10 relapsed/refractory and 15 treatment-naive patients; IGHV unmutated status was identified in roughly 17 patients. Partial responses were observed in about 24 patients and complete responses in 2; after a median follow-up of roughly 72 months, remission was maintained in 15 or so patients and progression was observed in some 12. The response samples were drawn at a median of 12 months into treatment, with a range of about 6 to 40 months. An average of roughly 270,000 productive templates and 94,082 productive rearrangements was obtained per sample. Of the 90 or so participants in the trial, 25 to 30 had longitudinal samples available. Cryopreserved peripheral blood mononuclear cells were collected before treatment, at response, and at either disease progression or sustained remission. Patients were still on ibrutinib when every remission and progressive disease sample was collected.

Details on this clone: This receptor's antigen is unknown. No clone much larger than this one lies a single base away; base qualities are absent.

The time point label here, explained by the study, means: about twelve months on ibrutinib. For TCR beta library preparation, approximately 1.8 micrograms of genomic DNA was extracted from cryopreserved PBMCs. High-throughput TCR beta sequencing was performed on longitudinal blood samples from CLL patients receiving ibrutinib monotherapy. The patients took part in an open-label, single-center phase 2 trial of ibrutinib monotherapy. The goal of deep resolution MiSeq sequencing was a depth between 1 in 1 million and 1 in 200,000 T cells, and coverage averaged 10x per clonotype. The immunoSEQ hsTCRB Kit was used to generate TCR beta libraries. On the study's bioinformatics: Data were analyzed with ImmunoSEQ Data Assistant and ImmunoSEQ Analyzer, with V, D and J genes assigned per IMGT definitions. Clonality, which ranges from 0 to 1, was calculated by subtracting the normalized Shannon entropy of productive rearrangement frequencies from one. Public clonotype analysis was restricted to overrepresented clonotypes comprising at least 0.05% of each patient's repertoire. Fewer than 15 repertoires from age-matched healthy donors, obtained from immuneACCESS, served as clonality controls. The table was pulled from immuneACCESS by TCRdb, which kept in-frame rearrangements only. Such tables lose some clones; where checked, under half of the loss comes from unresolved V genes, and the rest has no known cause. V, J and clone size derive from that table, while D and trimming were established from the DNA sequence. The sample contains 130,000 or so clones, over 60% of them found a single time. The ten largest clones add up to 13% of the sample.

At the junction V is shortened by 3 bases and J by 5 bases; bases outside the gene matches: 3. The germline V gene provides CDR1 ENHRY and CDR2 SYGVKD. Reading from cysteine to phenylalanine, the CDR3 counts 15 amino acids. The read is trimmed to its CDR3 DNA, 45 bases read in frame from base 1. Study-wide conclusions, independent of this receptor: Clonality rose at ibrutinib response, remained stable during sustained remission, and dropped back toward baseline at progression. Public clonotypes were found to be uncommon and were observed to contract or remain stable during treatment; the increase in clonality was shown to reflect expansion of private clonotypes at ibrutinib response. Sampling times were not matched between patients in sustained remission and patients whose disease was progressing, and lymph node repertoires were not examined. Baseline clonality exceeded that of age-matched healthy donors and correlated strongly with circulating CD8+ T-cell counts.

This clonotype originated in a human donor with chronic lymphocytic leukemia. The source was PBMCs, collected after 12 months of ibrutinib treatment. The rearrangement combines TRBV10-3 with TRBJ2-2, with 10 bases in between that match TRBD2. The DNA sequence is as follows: TGTGCCATCAGTGAAGCGGGAGGGCCTACCGGGGAGCTGTTTTTT. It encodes CAISEAGGPTGELFF.